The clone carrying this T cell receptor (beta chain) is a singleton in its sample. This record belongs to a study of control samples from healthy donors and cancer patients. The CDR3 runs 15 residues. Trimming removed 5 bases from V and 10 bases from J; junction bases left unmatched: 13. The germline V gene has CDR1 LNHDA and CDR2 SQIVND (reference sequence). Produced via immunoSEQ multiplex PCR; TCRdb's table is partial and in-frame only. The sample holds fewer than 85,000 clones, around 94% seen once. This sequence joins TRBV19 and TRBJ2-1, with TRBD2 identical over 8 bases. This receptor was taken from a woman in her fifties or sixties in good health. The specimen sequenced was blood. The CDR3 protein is CASSGRREVYREQFF. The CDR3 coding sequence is TGTGCCAGTAGTGGGAGGCGGGAGGTCTACAGAGAGCAGTTCTTC.